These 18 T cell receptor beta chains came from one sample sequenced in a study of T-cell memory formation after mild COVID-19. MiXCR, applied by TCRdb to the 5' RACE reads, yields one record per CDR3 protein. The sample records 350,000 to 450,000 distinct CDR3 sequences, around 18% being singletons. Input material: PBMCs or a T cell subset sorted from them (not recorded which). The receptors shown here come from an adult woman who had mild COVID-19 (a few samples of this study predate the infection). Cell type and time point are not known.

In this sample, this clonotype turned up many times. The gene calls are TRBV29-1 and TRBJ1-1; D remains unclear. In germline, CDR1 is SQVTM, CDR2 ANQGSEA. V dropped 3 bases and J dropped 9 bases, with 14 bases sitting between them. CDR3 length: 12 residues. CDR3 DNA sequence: TGCAGCGTTGAGGGCGATCGGAACAAAGCTTTCTTT. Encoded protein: CSVEGDRNKAFF.

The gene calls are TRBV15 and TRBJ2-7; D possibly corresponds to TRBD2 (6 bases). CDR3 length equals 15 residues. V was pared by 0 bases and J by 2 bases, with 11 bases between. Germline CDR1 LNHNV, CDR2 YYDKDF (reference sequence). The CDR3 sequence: CATSRELAAAYEQYF. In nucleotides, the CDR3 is TGTGCCACCAGCAGAGAACTAGCTGCCGCCTACGAGCAGTACTTC.

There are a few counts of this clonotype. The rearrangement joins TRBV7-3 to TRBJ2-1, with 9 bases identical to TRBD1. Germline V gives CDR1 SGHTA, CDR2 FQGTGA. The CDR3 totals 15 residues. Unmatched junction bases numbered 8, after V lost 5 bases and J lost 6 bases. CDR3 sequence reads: CASSLSGTGSNEQFF. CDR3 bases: TGTGCCAGCAGCCTCTCCGGGACAGGGAGCAATGAGCAGTTCTTC.

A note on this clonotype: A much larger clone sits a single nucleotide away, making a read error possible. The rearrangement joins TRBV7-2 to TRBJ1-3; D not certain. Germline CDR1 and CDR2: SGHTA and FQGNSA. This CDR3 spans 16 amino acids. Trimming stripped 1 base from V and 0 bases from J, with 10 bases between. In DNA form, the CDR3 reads TGTGCCAGCAGCTTAGATTGTGGAGCCTCTGGAAACACCATATATTTT. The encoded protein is CASSLDCGASGNTIYF.

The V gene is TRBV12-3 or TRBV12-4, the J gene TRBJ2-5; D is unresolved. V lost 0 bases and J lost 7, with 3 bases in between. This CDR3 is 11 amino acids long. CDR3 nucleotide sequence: TGTGCCAGCAGTTTAGCATCGACCCAGTACTTC. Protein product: CASSLASTQYF.

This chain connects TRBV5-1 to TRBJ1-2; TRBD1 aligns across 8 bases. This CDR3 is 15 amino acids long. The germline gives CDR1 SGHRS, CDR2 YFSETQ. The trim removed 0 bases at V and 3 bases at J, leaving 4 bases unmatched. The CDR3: CASSLDGQGDYGYTF. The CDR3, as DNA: TGCGCCAGCAGCTTGGACGGACAGGGTGACTATGGCTACACCTTC.

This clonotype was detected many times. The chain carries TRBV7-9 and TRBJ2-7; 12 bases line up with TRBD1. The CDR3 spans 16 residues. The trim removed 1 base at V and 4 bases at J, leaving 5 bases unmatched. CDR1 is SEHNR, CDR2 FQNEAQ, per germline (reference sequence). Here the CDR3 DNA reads TGTGCCAGCAGCTTAGGGGGGACAGGGGGCAGGTACGAGCAGTACTTC. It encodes CASSLGGTGGRYEQYF.

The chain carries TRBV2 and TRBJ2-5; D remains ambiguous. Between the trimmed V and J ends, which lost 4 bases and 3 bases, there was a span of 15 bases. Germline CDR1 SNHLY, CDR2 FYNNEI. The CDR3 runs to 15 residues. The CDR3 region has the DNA TGTGCCAGCAGTGCTGTAGGCACGGCTAAAGAGACCCAGTACTTC. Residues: CASSAVGTAKETQYF.

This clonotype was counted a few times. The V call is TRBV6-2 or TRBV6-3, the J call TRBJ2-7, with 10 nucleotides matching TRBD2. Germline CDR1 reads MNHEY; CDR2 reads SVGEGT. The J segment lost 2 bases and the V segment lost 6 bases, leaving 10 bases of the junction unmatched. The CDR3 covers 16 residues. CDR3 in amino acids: CASSPPGLALPYEQYF. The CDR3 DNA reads TGTGCCAGCAGCCCGCCGGGACTAGCGTTACCCTACGAGCAGTACTTC.

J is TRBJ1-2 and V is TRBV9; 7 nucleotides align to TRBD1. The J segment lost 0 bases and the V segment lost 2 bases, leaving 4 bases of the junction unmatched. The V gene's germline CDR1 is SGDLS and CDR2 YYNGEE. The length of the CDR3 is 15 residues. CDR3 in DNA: TGTGCCAGCAGCGTCGAGGGACAGACTAACTATGGCTACACCTTC. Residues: CASSVEGQTNYGYTF.

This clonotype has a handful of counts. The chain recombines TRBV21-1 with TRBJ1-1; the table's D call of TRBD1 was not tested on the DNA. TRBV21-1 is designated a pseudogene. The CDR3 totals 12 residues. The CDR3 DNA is TGTGCCAGCAGCACTTCAGGGACTGAAGCTTTCTTT. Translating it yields CASSTSGTEAFF.

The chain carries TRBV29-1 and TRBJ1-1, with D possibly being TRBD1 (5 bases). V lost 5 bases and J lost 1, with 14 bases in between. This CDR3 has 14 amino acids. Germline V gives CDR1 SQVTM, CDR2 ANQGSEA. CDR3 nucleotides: TGCAGCGTTACGACCGGGACGGCGAACACTGAAGCTTTCTTT. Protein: CSVTTGTANTEAFF.

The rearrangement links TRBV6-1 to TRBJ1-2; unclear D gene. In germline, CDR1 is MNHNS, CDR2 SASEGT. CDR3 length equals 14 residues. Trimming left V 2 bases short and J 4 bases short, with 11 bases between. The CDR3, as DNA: TGTGCCAGCAGTGAATTTCACAGCAGCTATGGCTACACCTTC. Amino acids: CASSEFHSSYGYTF.

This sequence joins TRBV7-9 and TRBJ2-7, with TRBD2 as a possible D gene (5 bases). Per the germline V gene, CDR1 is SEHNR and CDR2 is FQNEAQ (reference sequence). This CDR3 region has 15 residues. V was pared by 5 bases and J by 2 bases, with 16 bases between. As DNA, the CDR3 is TGTGCCAGCAGCCCCGGACCGAGGGAAGCCTACGAGCAGTACTTC. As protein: CASSPGPREAYEQYF.

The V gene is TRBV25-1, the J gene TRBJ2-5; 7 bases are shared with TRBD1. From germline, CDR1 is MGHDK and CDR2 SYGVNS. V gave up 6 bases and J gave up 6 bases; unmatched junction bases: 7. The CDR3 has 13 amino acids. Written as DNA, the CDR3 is TGTGCCAGCAGCACGCCGGGACAGAAGACCCAGTACTTC. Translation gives CASSTPGQKTQYF.

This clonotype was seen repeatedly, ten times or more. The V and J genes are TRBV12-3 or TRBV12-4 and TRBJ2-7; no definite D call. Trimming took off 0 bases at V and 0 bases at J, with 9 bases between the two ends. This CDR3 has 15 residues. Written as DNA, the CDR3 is TGTGCCAGCAGTTTAGCCCTAGGCAGCTCCTACGAGCAGTACTTC. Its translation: CASSLALGSSYEQYF.

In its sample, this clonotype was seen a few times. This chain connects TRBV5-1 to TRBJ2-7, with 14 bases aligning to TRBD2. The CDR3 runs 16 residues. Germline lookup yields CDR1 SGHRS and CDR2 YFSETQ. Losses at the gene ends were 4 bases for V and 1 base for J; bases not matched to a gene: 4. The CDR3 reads CASSLGLAGDSYEQYF. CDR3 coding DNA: TGCGCCAGCAGCCTGGGACTAGCGGGGGATTCCTACGAGCAGTACTTC.

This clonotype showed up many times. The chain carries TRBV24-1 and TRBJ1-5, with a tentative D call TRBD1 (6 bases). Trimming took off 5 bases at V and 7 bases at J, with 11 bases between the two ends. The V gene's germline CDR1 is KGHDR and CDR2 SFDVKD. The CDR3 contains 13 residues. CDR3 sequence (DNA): TGTGCCACCAGTGTCGGGGGCCGGCAGCCCCAGCATTTT. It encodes CATSVGGRQPQHF.